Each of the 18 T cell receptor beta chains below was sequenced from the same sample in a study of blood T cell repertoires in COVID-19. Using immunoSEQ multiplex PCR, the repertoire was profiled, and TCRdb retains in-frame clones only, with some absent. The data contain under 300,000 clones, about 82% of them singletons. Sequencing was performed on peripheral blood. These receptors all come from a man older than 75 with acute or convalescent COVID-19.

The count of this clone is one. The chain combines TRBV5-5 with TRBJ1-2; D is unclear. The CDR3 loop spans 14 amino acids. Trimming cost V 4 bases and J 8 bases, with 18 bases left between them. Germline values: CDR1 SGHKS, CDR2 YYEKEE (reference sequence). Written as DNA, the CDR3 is TGTGCCAGCAGCCACGGGGTTCGCCGTGACGGCTACACCTTC. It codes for CASSHGVRRDGYTF.

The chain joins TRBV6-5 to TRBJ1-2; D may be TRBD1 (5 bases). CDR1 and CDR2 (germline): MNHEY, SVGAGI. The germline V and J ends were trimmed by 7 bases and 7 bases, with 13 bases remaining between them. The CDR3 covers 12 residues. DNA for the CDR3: TGTGCCAGCACCCTTGGAGGGGTTGGCTACACCTTC. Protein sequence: CASTLGGVGYTF.

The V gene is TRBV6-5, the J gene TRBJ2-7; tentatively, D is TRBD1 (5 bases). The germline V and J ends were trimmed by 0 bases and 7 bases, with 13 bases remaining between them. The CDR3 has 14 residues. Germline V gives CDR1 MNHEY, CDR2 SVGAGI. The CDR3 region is CASSYSSWPGEQYF. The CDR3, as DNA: TGTGCCAGCAGTTACTCGAGTTGGCCAGGGGAGCAGTACTTC.

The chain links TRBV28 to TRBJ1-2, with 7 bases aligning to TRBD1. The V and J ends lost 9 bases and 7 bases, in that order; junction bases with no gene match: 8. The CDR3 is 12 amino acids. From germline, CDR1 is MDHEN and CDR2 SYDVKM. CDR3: CASLRGKGGYTF. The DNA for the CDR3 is TGTGCCAGTCTCAGGGGGAAGGGTGGCTACACCTTC.

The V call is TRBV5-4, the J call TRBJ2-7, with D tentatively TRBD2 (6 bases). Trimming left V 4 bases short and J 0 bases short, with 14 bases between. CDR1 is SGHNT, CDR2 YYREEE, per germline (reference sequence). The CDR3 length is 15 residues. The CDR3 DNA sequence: TGTGCCAGCAGCGTCGGGGGTGTTAGCTCCTACGAGCAGTACTTC. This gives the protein CASSVGGVSSYEQYF.

CDR3 coding DNA: TGTGCCAGCAGCTTGCGGACAGGGGTAGTTCAGCCCCAGCATTTT. Protein: CASSLRTGVVQPQHF. This chain links TRBV7-2 with TRBJ1-5; 9 nucleotides align to TRBD1. The germline V gene has CDR1 SGHTA and CDR2 FQGNSA. The CDR3 is 15 residues long. Germline trimming cut 3 bases from V and 6 bases from J; bases unmatched to any gene: 6. Combining the CDR3 with reference TRBV7-2 and TRBJ1-5 gives the whole variable domain GAGVSQSPSNKVTEKGKDVELRCDPISGHTALYWYRQSLGQGLEFLIYFQGNSAPDKSGLPSDRFSAERTGGSVSTLTIQRTQQEDSAVYLCASSLRTGVVQPQHFGDGTRLSIL.

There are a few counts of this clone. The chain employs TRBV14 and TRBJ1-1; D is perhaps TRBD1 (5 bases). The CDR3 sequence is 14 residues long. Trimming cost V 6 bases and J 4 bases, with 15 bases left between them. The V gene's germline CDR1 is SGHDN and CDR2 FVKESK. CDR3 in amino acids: CASRVAAGGTEAFF. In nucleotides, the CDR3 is TGTGCCAGCAGGGTGGCAGCGGGGGGCACTGAAGCTTTCTTT.

The CDR3 loop reads CASIRQGGDYGYTF. In DNA form, the CDR3 reads TGTGCCAGCATTCGACAGGGGGGGGACTATGGCTACACCTTC. The chain combines TRBV6-5 with TRBJ1-2; 9 nucleotides line up with TRBD1. The CDR3 consists of 14 residues. V lost 7 bases, J lost 3 bases, and 6 bases stayed unmatched. Germline CDR1 is MNHEY and CDR2 is SVGAGI.

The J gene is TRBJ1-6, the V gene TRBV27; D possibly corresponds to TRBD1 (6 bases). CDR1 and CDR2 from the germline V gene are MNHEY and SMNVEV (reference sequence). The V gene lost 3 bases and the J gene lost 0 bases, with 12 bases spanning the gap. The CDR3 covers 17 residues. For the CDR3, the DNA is TGTGCCAGCAGTTTGTTAACAGGGAGCTCCTATAATTCACCCCTCCACTTT. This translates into CASSLLTGSSYNSPLHF.

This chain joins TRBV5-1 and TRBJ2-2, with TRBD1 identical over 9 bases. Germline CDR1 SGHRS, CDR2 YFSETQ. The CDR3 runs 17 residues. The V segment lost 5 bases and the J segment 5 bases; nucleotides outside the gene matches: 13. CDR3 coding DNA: TGCGCCAGCAGGCCAGGACAGGGGTTGGTATCTACCGGGGAGCTGTTTTTT. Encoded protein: CASRPGQGLVSTGELFF.

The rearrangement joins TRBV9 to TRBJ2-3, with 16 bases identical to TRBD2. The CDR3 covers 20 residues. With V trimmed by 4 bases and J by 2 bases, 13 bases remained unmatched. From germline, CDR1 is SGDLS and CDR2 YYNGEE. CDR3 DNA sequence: TGTGCCAGCAGCTCCCGTTCACCGGGACTAGCGGGAGGGCCCACAGATACGCAGTATTTT. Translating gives CASSSRSPGLAGGPTDTQYF. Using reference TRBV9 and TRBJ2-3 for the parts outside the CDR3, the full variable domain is DSGVTQTPKHLITATGQRVTLRCSPRSGDLSVYWYQQSLDQGLQFLIQYYNGEERAKGNILERFSAQQFPDLHSELNLSSLELGDSALYFCASSSRSPGLAGGPTDTQYFGPGTRLTVL.

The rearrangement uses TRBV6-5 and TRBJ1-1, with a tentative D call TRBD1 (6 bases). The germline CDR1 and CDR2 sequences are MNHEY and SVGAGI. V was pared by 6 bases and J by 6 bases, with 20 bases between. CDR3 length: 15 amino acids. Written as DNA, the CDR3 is TGTGCCAGCAGGTTAGGCTTAAATTCAGGGGCTGAAGCTTTCTTT. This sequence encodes CASRLGLNSGAEAFF.

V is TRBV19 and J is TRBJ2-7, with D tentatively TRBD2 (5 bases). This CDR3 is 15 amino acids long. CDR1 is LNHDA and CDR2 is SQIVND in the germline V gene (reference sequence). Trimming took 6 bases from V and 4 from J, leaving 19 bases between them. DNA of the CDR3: TGTGCCAGTAGCCGCGGGCCGAACAACCAGTACGAGCAGTACTTC. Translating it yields CASSRGPNNQYEQYF.

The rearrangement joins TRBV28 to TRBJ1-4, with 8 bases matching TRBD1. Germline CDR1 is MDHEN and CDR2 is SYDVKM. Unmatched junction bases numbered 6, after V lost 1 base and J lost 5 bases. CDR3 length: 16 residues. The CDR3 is CASSLFPTGVNEKLFF. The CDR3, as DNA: TGTGCCAGCAGTTTATTCCCGACAGGGGTGAATGAAAAACTGTTTTTT.

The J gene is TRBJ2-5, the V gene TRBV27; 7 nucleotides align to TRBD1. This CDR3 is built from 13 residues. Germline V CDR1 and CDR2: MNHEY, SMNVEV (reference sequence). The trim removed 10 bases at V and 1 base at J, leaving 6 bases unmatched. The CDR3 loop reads CANSDRSQETQYF. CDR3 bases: TGTGCCAACTCGGACAGGAGCCAAGAGACCCAGTACTTC.

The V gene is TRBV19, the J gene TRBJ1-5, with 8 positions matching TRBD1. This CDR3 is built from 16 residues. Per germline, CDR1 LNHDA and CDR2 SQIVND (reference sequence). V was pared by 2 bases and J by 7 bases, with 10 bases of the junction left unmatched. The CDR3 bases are TGTGCCAGTAGTATAAGGGGGCAGGGGGCGGGGCAGCCCCAGCATTTT. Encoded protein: CASSIRGQGAGQPQHF.

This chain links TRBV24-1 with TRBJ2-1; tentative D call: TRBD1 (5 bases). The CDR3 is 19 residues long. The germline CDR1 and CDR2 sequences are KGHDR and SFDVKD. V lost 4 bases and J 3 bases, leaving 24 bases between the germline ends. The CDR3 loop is CATSDSLPLVGAFYNEQFF. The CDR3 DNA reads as TGTGCCACCAGTGACTCACTACCCCTTGTAGGGGCCTTCTACAATGAGCAGTTCTTC.

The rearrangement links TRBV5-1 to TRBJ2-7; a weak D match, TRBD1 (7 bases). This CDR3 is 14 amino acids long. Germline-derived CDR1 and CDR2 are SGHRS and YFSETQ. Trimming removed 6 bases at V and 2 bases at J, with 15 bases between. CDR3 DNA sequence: TGCGCCAGCATCAAGGAGGGGGCCCCCTACGAGCAGTACTTC. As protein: CASIKEGAPYEQYF.